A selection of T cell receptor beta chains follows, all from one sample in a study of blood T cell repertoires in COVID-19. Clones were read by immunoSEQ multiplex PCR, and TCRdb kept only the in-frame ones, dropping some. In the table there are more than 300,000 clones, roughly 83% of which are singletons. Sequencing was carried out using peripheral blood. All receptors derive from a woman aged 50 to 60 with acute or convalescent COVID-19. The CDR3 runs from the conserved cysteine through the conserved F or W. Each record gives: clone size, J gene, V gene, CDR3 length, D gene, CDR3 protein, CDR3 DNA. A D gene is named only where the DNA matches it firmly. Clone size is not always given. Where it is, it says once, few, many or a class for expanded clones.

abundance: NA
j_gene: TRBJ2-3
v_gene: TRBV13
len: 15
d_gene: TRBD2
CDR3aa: CASSIRTSGPDTQYF
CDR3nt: TGTGCCAGCAGCATCCGGACTAGCGGGCCAGATACGCAGTATTTT

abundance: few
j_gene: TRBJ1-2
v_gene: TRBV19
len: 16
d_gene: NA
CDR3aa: CASSITDANPNYGYTF
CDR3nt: TGTGCCAGTAGTATAACAGACGCTAACCCTAACTATGGCTACACCTTC

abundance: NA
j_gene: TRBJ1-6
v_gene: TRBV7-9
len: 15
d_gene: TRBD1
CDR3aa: CASSSTGAVNSPLHF
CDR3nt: TGTGCCAGCAGCTCTACAGGGGCCGTTAATTCACCCCTCCACTTT

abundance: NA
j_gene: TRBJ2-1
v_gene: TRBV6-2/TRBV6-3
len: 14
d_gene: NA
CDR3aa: CASRLGVYGNEQFF
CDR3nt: TGTGCCAGCCGCCTAGGGGTTTATGGCAATGAGCAGTTCTTC

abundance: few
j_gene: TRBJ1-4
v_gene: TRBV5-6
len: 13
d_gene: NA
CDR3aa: CASSGGKDEKLFF
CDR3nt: TGTGCCAGCAGCGGGGGGAAAGATGAAAAACTGTTTTTT

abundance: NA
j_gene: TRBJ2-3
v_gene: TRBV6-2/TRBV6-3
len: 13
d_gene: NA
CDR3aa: CASSLLVADTQYF
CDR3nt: TGTGCCAGCAGCCTACTAGTCGCCGATACGCAGTATTTT

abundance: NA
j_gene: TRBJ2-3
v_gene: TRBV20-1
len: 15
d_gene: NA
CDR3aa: CSASWGGDFTDTQYF
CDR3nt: TGCAGTGCTAGTTGGGGCGGGGACTTCACAGATACGCAGTATTTT

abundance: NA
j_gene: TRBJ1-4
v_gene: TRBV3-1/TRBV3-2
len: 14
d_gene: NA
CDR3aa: CASSQGASGGGLFF
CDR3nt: TGTGCCAGCAGCCAAGGGGCCTCCGGTGGAGGGTTGTTTTTT

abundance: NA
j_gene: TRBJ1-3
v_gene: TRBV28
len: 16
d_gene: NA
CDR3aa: CASTLRDWYSGNTIYF
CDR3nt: TGTGCCAGCACCCTACGGGACTGGTACTCTGGAAACACCATATATTTT

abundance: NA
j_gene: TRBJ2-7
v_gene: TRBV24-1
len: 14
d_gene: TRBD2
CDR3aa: CATSDSRTRTEQYF
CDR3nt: TGTGCCACCAGTGATTCGCGGACTAGGACCGAGCAGTACTTC

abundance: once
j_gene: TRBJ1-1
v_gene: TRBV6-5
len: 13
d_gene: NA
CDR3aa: CASIDSANTEAFF
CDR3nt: TGTGCCAGCATCGACAGCGCAAACACTGAAGCTTTCTTT

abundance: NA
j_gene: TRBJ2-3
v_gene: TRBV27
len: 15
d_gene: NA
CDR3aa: CASSKRAGMEDTQYF
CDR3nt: TGTGCCAGCAGTAAAAGAGCGGGCATGGAAGATACGCAGTATTTT

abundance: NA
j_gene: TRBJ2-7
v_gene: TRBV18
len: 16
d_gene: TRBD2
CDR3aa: CASSPYPTSGSNEQYF
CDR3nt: TGTGCCAGCTCACCATATCCAACTAGCGGGAGTAACGAGCAGTACTTC

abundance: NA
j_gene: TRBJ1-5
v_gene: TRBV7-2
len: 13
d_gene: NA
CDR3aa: CASSLNSNQPQHF
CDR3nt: TGTGCCAGCAGCCTAAATAGCAATCAGCCCCAGCATTTT

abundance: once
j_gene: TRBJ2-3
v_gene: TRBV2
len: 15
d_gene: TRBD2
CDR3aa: CASSAISGSTDTQYF
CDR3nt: TGTGCCAGCAGTGCGATTAGCGGGAGCACAGATACGCAGTATTTT

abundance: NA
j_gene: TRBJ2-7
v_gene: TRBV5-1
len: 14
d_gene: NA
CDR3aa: CASSVPTASYEQYF
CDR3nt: TGCGCCAGCAGCGTACCTACAGCTTCCTACGAGCAGTACTTC

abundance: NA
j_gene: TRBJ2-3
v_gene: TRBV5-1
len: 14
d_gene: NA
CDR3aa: CASSQRQSTDTQYF
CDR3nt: TGCGCCAGCAGCCAAAGACAGAGCACAGATACGCAGTATTTT

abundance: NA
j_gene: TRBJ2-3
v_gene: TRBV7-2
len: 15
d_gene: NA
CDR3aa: CASSLGVWGQDTQYF
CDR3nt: TGTGCCAGCAGCTTAGGGGTTTGGGGGCAAGATACGCAGTATTTT

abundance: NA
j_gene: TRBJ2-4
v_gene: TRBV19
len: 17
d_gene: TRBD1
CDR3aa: CASSGLGTASDKNIQYF
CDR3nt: TGTGCCAGTAGTGGCCTTGGGACAGCCTCCGACAAAAACATTCAGTACTTC

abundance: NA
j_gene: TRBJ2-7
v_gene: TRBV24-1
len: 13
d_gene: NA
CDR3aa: CATSGSEIYEQYF
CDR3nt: TGTGCCACCTCGGGTAGCGAGATATACGAGCAGTACTTC

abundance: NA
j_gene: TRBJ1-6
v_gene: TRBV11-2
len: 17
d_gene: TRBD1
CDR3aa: CASSLGGQGPHNSPLHF
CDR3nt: TGTGCCAGCAGCTTAGGGGGACAGGGCCCTCATAATTCACCCCTCCACTTT

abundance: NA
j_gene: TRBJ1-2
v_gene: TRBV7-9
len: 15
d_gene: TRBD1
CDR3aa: CASSSLDRTNYGYTF
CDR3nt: TGTGCCAGCAGCTCGCTGGACAGGACCAACTATGGCTACACCTTC

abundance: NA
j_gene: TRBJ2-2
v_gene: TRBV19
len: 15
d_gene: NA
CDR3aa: CASSISSRGTGELFF
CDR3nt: TGTGCCAGTAGTATTTCCTCACGGGGCACCGGGGAGCTGTTTTTT

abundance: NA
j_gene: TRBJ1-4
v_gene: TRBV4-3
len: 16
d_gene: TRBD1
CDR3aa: CASSQITGAANEKLFF
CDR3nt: TGCGCCAGCAGCCAAATAACAGGGGCGGCTAATGAAAAACTGTTTTTT

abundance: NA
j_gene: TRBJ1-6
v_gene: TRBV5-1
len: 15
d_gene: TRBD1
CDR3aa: CASSLTGGFNSPLHF
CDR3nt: TGCGCCAGCAGCTTGACAGGGGGCTTCAATTCACCCCTCCACTTT

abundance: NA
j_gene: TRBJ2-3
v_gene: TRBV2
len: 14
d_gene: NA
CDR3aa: CASTWATRADTQYF
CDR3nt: TGTGCCAGCACCTGGGCGACTAGGGCAGATACGCAGTATTTT

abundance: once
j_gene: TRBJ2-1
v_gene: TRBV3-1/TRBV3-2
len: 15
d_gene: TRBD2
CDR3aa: CASSQASGRENEQFF
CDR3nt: TGTGCCAGCAGCCAGGCCAGCGGGAGGGAGAATGAGCAGTTCTTC

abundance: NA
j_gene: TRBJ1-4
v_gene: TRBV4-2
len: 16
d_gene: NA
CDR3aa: CASSQDFGRTNEKLFF
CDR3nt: TGTGCCAGCAGCCAAGATTTCGGCAGGACTAATGAAAAACTGTTTTTT

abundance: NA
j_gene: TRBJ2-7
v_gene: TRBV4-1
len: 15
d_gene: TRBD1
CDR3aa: CASSQAGTDSYEQYF
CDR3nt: TGCGCCAGCAGCCAAGCGGGGACAGACTCCTACGAGCAGTACTTC

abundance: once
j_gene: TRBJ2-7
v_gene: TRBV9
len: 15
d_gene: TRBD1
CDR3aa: CASSPRQGARNEQYF
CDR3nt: TGTGCCAGCAGCCCTCGACAGGGGGCGCGGAACGAGCAGTACTTC

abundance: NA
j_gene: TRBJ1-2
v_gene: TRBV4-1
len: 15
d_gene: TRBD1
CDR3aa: CASSLTGTVDYGYTF
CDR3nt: TGCGCCAGCAGCCTTACCGGGACAGTTGACTATGGCTACACCTTC